Following are 12 T cell receptor beta chains from one sample sequenced in a study of blood T cell repertoires in COVID-19. Assay: immunoSEQ multiplex PCR; the TCRdb copy retains only in-frame clones and omits some. The sample records 90,000 to 150,000 clones, around three quarters being singletons. The sample was peripheral blood. The receptors come from an elderly woman with acute or convalescent COVID-19.

V usage is TRBV2 and J usage is TRBJ1-2; 10 bases line up with TRBD1. This CDR3 spans 14 amino acids. Germline loops: CDR1 SNHLY, CDR2 FYNNEI. V lost 6 bases, J lost 5 bases, and 6 bases stayed unmatched. For the CDR3, the DNA is TGTGCCAGCAGATGGACAGGGGGAAGGTATGGCTACACCTTC. This encodes CASRWTGGRYGYTF.

A single count supports this clone. The genes are TRBV5-4 and TRBJ1-2, with TRBD1 as a possible D gene (5 bases). The CDR3 runs 15 residues. V was pared by 0 bases and J by 2 bases, with 11 bases between. Germline V lookup: CDR1 SGHNT, CDR2 YYREEE (reference sequence). The CDR3 sequence: CASSLAGDGNYGYTF. The CDR3 coding sequence is TGTGCCAGCAGCTTGGCGGGGGACGGCAACTATGGCTACACCTTC.

In this sample, this clone turned up once. The gene calls are TRBV2 and TRBJ2-1, with a possible D match to TRBD1 (5 bases). V was trimmed by 4 bases and J by 9 bases, leaving 10 bases between them. Looked up from germline, CDR1 is SNHLY and CDR2 is FYNNEI. The CDR3 is 12 residues long. The CDR3 region has the DNA TGTGCCAGCAGTGCTTCGACAGCTGAGCAGTTCTTC. This sequence encodes CASSASTAEQFF.

CDR3 coding DNA: TGCGCCAGCAGCCAAGTTCCAGGGAATCCCTATGGCTACACCTTC. This codes for CASSQVPGNPYGYTF. The chain employs TRBV4-3 and TRBJ1-2; D is perhaps TRBD1 (5 bases). This CDR3 region has 15 residues. V lost 1 base and J lost 4, with 13 bases in between. Germline lookup yields CDR1 LGHNA and CDR2 YSLEER.

With regard to this clone: This clone may be a read error of a much larger clone one base away. The gene calls are TRBV2 and TRBJ1-1; D not resolved. There are 13 residues in the CDR3. Trimming left V 2 bases short and J 1 base short, with 5 bases between. Germline V gives CDR1 SNHLY, CDR2 FYNNEI. The CDR3 DNA reads as TGTGCCAGCAGTGAAACGCGGAACACTGAAGCTTTCTTT. Its protein product is CASSETRNTEAFF.

This clone was seen a few times. The chain carries TRBV7-9 and TRBJ1-2, with D hard to call. Per germline, CDR1 SEHNR and CDR2 FQNEAQ (reference sequence). This CDR3 is 11 amino acids long. Trimming removed 5 bases from V and 5 bases from J, with 6 bases in between. CDR3 DNA sequence: TGTGCCAGCAGCCCCTCTTATGGCTACACCTTC. It yields the protein CASSPSYGYTF. Using reference TRBV7-9 and TRBJ1-2 for the parts outside the CDR3, the full variable domain is DTGVSQNPRHKITKRGQNVTFRCDPISEHNRLYWYRQTLGQGPEFLTYFQNEAQLEKSRLLSDRFSAERPKGSFSTLEIQRTEQGDSAMYLCASSPSYGYTFGSGTRLTVV.

V and J are TRBV21-1 and TRBJ2-7; the table's D call, TRBD2, has no DNA check behind it. TRBV21-1 is a listed pseudogene. The CDR3 loop spans 13 amino acids. The CDR3 coding sequence is TGTGCCAGCAGCAAGTGCCTACCCAAGAAGCAGTACTTC. Its translation: CASSKCLPKKQYF.

The chain recombines TRBV5-4 with TRBJ2-1; TRBD2 might be the D (5 bases). The germline V gene has CDR1 SGHNT and CDR2 YYREEE (reference sequence). CDR3 length: 13 residues. Between the trimmed V and J ends, which lost 2 bases and 10 bases, there was a span of 13 bases. Here the CDR3 reads CASSFGSPREQFF. The DNA for the CDR3 is TGTGCCAGCAGCTTTGGGAGCCCCAGAGAGCAGTTCTTC.

The V gene is TRBV15, the J gene TRBJ2-1; a possible D gene is TRBD1 (6 bases). V was pared by 1 base and J by 0 bases, with 19 bases between. The length of the CDR3 is 19 residues. Germline CDR1 is LNHNV and CDR2 is YYDKDF (reference sequence). This CDR3 is CATSRVRDTTPSSYNEQFF. CDR3 DNA sequence: TGTGCCACCAGCAGAGTCCGGGACACGACCCCGAGCTCCTACAATGAGCAGTTCTTC.

The chain's CDR3 is CASRAGTGSYNEQFF. In DNA, the CDR3 is TGTGCCAGCAGGGCGGGGACTGGCTCCTACAATGAGCAGTTCTTC. The chain is built from TRBV6-5 and TRBJ2-1; D might be TRBD2 (6 bases). The CDR3 runs to 15 residues. V was shortened by 6 bases and J by 0 bases, with 12 bases between the two germline ends. The V gene's germline CDR1 is MNHEY and CDR2 SVGAGI.

The CDR3 coding sequence is TGTGCCAGCAGTTTATTCGGGAGGGCCTATGGCTACACCTTC. This sequence encodes CASSLFGRAYGYTF. The chain links TRBV28 to TRBJ1-2; D remains ambiguous. The V gene lost 1 base and the J gene lost 4 bases, with 10 bases spanning the gap. Germline values: CDR1 MDHEN, CDR2 SYDVKM. The CDR3 runs 14 residues.

The rearrangement joins TRBV4-3 to TRBJ2-7; TRBD1 is a possible D gene (5 bases). Germline values: CDR1 LGHNA, CDR2 YSLEER. Trimming took 0 bases from V and 0 from J, leaving 9 bases between them. The CDR3 is 15 residues long. CDR3 residues: CASSQDRASSYEQYF. The CDR3 DNA is TGCGCCAGCAGCCAAGACAGGGCGAGCTCCTACGAGCAGTACTTC.